The 6 T cell receptor beta chains given below trace back to one sample, sequenced in a study of OX40 agonist ivuxolimab in advanced cancers. Assay used: immunoSEQ multiplex PCR; TCRdb lists only in-frame clones, some missing. The data show tens of thousands of clones, 80% to 85% seen once. The starting material was CD4+ or CD8+ T cells sorted from blood, obtained in a trial of the OX40 agonist ivuxolimab. The receptors shown here come from an adult with an advanced solid tumor such as melanoma, head and neck, liver or kidney cancer.

This chain links TRBV11-2 with TRBJ2-7; no definite D call. Trimming removed 1 base at V and 4 bases at J, with 11 bases between. The germline V gene has CDR1 SGHAT and CDR2 FQNNGV. The CDR3 runs to 14 residues. CDR3 residues: CASSLGSVLYEQYF. The CDR3 DNA follows: TGTGCCAGCAGCTTAGGGTCGGTCTTGTACGAGCAGTACTTC.

The chain carries TRBV5-1 and TRBJ2-1, with 11 nucleotides matching TRBD2. Trimming cost V 2 bases and J 5 bases; bases outside gene matches: 3. The CDR3 runs to 15 residues. CDR1 is SGHRS and CDR2 is YFSETQ in the germline V gene. The CDR3 DNA is TGCGCCAGCAGCTTTAGCGGGGGGGCCCACAATGAGCAGTTCTTC. Translated, it gives CASSFSGGAHNEQFF.

The chain links TRBV5-5 to TRBJ1-5; the D gene is possibly TRBD1 (6 bases). CDR1 is SGHKS and CDR2 is YYEKEE in the germline V gene (reference sequence). V was cut by 0 bases and J by 0 bases, with 13 bases left in between. CDR3 length equals 17 residues. CDR3 DNA sequence: TGTGCCAGCAGCTTGGGATTCCAGGGGATTAGCAATCAGCCCCAGCATTTT. This sequence encodes CASSLGFQGISNQPQHF.

The rearrangement uses TRBV10-3 and TRBJ2-2, with a weak D call TRBD2 (5 bases). V shed 7 bases and J shed 5 bases, with 14 bases lying between them. The CDR3 contains 14 residues. The V gene's germline CDR1 is ENHRY and CDR2 SYGVKD. The CDR3 DNA is TGTGCCATCACCCCGTCCCCGGGGACCGGGGAGCTGTTTTTT. It is translated as CAITPSPGTGELFF.

The chain recombines TRBV5-6 with TRBJ1-5, with D tentatively TRBD1 (5 bases). This CDR3 region has 15 residues. V was cut by 0 bases and J by 1 base, with 8 bases left in between. Germline assignment: CDR1 SGHDT and CDR2 YYEEEE. CDR3: CASSLDGASNQPQHF. CDR3 DNA: TGTGCCAGCAGCTTGGATGGGGCAAGCAATCAGCCCCAGCATTTT. Complete variable domain (other parts from reference TRBV5-6 and TRBJ1-5): DAGVTQSPTHLIKTRGQQVTLRCSPKSGHDTVSWYQQALGQGPQFIFQYYEEEERQRGNFPDRFSGHQFPNYSSELNVNALLLGDSALYLCASSLDGASNQPQHFGDGTRLSIL.

The chain carries TRBV9 and TRBJ2-3, with 10 bases that match TRBD2. Germline CDR1 and CDR2: SGDLS and YYNGEE. The CDR3 extends over 17 amino acids. Trimming at V came to 3 bases and at J to 1 base, leaving 8 bases not matched to a gene. The CDR3 is CASSALPAGGGTDTQYF. CDR3 nucleotide sequence: TGTGCCAGCAGCGCCCTCCCAGCGGGGGGGGGCACAGATACGCAGTATTTT.